The sequence of this T cell receptor (beta chain) was determined in a study of tumor and adjacent non-tumor tissue in lung cancer. The CDR3 totals 16 residues. From germline, CDR1 is MGHRA and CDR2 YSYEKL. Trimming pared 0 bases from V and 1 base from J, leaving 13 bases between. Study conclusions and caveats: Tumor TCR diversity, when higher, was linked to shorter survival.

This sample's RNA came from whole unsorted tissue. The normal lung tissue was taken more than 3 cm from the tumor edge. Three rounds of nested PCR, following a modified ARM-PCR protocol, produced the TCRbeta library. TCRdb recomputed calls from the multiplex PCR reads with MiXCR, one row per CDR3 protein. The sample includes some 100,000 distinct CDR3 sequences, less than 75% of them seen just once. The sample holds many counts of this clonotype. Its antigen is not identified. Source material: distant non-tumor lung tissue. The clonotype comes from a man younger than 45 with non-small cell lung cancer. This chain joins TRBV4-1 and TRBJ2-7, with D unresolved. The CDR3 coding sequence is TGCGCCAGCAGCCAAGAATGGCCCTTTGGGTCCTACGAGCAGTACTTC. Its protein is CASSQEWPFGSYEQYF.